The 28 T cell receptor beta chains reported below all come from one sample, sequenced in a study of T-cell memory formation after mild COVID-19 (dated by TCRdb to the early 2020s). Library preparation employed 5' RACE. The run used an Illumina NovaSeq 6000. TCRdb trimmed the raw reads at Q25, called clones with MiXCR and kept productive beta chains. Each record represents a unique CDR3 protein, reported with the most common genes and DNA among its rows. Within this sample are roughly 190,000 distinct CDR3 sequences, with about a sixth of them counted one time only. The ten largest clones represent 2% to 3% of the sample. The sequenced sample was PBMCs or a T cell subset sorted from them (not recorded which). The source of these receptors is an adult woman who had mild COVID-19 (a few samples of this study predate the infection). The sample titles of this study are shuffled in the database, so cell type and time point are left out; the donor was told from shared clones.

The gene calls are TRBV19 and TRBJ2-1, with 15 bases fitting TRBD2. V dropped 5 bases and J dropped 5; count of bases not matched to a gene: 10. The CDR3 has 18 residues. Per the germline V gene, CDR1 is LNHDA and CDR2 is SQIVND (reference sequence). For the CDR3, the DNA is TGTGCCAGTAGTGCGGGACTAGCGGGGGGCCTCCCTAACAATGAGCAGTTCTTC. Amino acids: CASSAGLAGGLPNNEQFF.

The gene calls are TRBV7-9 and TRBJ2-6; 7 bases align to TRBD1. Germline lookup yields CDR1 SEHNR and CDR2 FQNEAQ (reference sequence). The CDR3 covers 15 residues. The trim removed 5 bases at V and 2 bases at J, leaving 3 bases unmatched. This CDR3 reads CASSQQGTGANVLTF. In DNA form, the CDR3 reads TGTGCCAGCAGCCAACAGGGGACTGGGGCCAACGTCCTGACTTTC.

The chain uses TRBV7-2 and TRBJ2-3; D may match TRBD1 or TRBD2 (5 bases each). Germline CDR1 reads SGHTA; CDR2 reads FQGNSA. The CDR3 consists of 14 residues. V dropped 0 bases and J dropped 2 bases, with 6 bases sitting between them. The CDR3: CASSLAGDTDTQYF. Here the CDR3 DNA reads TGTGCCAGCAGCTTAGCGGGGGACACAGATACGCAGTATTTT.

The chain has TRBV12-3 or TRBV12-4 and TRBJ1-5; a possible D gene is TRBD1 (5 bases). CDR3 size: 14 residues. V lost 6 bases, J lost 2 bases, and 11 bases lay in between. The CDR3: CASSPGVRNQPQHF. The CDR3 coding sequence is TGTGCCAGCAGCCCGGGGGTTCGCAATCAGCCCCAGCATTTT.

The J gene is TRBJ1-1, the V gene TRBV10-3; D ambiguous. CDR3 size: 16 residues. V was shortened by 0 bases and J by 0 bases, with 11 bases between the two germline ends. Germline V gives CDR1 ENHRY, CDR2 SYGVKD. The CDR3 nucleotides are TGTGCCATCAGTGAGTCGACGGTGATCATGAACACTGAAGCTTTCTTT. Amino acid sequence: CAISESTVIMNTEAFF.

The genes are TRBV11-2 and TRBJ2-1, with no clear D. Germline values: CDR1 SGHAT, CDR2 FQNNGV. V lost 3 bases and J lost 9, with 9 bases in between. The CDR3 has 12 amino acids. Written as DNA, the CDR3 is TGTGCCAGCAGCTTCAGAGCAGGTGAGCAGTTCTTC. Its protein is CASSFRAGEQFF.

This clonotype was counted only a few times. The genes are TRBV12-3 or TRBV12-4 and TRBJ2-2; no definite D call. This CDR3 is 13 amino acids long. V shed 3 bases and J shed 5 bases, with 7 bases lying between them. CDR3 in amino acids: CASSFGPTGELFF. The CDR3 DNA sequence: TGTGCCAGCAGTTTCGGGCCTACCGGGGAGCTGTTTTTT.

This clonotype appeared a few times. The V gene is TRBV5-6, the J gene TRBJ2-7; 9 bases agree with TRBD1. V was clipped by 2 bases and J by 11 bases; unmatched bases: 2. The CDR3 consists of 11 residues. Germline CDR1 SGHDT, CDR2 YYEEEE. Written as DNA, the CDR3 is TGTGCCAGCAGCTTCCGACAGGGGGAGTACTTC. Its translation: CASSFRQGEYF. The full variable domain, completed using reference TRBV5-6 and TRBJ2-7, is DAGVTQSPTHLIKTRGQQVTLRCSPKSGHDTVSWYQQALGQGPQFIFQYYEEEERQRGNFPDRFSGHQFPNYSSELNVNALLLGDSALYLCASSFRQGEYFGPGTRLTVT.

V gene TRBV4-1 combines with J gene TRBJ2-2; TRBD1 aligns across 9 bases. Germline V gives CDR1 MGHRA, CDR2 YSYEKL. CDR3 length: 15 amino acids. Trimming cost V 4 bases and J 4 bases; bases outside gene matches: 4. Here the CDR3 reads CASSPGQGPTGELFF. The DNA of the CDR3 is TGCGCCAGCAGCCCGGGACAGGGTCCCACCGGGGAGCTGTTTTTT.

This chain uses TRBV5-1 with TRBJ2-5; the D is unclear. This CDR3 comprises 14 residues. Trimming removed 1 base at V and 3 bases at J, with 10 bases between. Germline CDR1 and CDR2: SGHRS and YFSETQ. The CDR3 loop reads CASSLSFGKETQYF. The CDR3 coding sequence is TGCGCCAGCAGCTTGTCGTTCGGAAAAGAGACCCAGTACTTC.

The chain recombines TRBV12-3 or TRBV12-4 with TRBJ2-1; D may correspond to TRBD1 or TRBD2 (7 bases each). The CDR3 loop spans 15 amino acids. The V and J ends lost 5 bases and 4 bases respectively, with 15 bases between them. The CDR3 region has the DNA TGTGCCAGCAGTCTCAGGGGGGGCCTTTACAATGAGCAGTTCTTC. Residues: CASSLRGGLYNEQFF.

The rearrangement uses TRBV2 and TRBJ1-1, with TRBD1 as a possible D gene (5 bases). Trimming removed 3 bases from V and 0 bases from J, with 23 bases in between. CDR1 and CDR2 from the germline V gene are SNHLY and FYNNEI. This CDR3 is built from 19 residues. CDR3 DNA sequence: TGTGCCAGCAGTGATTCATGGTCTTGGGGGGGTGATATGAACACTGAAGCTTTCTTT. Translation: CASSDSWSWGGDMNTEAFF.

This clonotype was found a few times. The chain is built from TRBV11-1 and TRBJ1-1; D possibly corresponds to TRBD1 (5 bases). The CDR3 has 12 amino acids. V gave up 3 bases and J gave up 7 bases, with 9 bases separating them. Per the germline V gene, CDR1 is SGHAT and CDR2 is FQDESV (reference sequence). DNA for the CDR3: TGTGCCAGCAGCTTGGTGGGGGGTGAAGCTTTCTTT. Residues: CASSLVGGEAFF. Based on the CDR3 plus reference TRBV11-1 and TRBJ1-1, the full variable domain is EAEVAQSPRYKITEKSQAVAFWCDPISGHATLYWYRQILGQGPELLVQFQDESVVDDSQLPKDRFSAERLKGVDSTLKIQPAELGDSAMYLCASSLVGGEAFFGQGTRLTVV.

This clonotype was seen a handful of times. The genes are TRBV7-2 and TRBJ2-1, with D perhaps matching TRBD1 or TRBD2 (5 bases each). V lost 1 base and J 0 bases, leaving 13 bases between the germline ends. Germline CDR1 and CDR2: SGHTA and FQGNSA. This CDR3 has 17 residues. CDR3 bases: TGTGCCAGCAGCTTAGGGGGGATGGGGACCTCCTACAATGAGCAGTTCTTC. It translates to CASSLGGMGTSYNEQFF.

CDR3 nucleotide sequence: TGTGCCAGCAGCTTGGAACCCAGGCTCAGCGGGAGAAATGAGCAGTTCTTC. This sequence encodes CASSLEPRLSGRNEQFF. This chain connects TRBV5-6 to TRBJ2-1, with 8 bases aligning to TRBD2. Germline V gene lookup returns CDR1 SGHDT and CDR2 YYEEEE. This CDR3 spans 17 amino acids. With 0 bases clipped from V and 7 bases from J, the junction kept 12 bases outside the gene matches.

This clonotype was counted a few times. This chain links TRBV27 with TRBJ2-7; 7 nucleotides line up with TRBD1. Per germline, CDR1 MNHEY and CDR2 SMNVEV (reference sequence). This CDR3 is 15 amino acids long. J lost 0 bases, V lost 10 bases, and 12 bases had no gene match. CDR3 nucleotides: TGTGCCACCTCCCTCGCCAGGGGGTTCTCCTACGAGCAGTACTTC. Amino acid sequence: CATSLARGFSYEQYF.

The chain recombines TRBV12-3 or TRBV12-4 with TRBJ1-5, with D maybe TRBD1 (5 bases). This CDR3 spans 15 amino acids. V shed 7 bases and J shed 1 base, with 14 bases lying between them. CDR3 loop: CASTPGRDSNQPQHF. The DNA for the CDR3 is TGTGCCAGCACCCCGGGGCGGGACAGCAATCAGCCCCAGCATTTT.

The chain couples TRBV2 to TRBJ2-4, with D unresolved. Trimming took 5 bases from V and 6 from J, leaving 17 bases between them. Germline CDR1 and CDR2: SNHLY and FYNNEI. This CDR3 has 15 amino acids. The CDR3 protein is CASSPGPQLRNIQYF. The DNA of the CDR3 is TGTGCCAGCAGTCCCGGGCCCCAGCTGAGAAACATTCAGTACTTC.

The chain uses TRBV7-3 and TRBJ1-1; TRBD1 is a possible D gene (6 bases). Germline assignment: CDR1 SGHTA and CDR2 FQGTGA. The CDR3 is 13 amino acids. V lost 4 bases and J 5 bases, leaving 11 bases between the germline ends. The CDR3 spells CASSSQGETEAFF. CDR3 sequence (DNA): TGTGCCAGCAGCTCACAGGGAGAAACTGAAGCTTTCTTT.

The CDR3 nucleotides are TGTGCCAGCAGCCCCTCCAGGGTTGGAGGTGAGCAGTTCTTC. This sequence encodes CASSPSRVGGEQFF. The chain carries TRBV3-1 and TRBJ2-1; the D call may be TRBD1 or TRBD2 (5 bases each). The ends were cut back, 4 bases at V and 9 bases at J, with 16 bases in the middle. The CDR3 is 14 amino acids. The germline V gene has CDR1 LGHDT and CDR2 YNNKEL (reference sequence).

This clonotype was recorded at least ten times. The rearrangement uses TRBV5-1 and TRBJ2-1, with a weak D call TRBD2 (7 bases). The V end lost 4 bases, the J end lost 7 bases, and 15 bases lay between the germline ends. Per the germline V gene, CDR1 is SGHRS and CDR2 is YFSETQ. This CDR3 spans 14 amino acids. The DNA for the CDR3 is TGCGCCAGCAGCCGGGGAGGGGGTGAGAATGAGCAGTTCTTC. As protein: CASSRGGGENEQFF. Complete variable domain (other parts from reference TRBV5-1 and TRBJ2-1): KAGVTQTPRYLIKTRGQQVTLSCSPISGHRSVSWYQQTPGQGLQFLFEYFSETQRNKGNFPGRFSGRQFSNSRSEMNVSTLELGDSALYLCASSRGGGENEQFFGPGTRLTVL.

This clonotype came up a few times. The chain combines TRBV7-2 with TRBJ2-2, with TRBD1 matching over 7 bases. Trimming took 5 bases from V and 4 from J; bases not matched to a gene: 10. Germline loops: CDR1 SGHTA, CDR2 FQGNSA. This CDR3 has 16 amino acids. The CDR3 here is CASSNRGMPLTGELFF. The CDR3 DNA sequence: TGTGCCAGCAGCAACAGGGGAATGCCACTCACCGGGGAGCTGTTTTTT.

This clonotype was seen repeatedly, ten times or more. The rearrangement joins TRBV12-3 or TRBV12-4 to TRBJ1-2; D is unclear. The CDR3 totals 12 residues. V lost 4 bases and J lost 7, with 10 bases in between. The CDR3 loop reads CASSSRQLGYTF. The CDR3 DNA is TGTGCCAGCAGTTCCAGACAACTTGGCTACACCTTC.

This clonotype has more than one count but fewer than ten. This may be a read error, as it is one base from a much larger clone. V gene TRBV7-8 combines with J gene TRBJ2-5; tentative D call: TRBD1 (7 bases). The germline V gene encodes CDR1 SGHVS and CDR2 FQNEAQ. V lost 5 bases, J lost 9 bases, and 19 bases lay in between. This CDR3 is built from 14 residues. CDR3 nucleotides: TGTGCCAGCAGCCCTGGGGGCAGGGGGGAGCCCCAGTACTTC. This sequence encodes CASSPGGRGEPQYF.

The CDR3 DNA reads as TGTGCCAGCAGGGGGGAATCGGAGACCCAGTACTTC. This translates into CASRGESETQYF. The V and J genes are TRBV2 and TRBJ2-5; D could derive from TRBD1 or TRBD2 (5 bases each). The germline gives CDR1 SNHLY, CDR2 FYNNEI. The ends were cut back, 6 bases at V and 5 bases at J, with 10 bases in the middle. CDR3 length equals 12 residues.

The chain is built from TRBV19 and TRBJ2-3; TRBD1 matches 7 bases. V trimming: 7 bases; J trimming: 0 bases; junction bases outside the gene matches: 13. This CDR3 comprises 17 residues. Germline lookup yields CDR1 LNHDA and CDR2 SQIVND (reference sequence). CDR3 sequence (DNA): TGTGCCAGTACCGACCACGCAGGGACAGTTAGCACAGATACGCAGTATTTT. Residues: CASTDHAGTVSTDTQYF.

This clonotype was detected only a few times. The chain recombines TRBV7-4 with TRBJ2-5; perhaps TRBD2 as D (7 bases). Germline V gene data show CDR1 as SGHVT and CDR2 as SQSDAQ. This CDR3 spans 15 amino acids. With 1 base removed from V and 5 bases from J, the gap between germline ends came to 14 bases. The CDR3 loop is CASSLDRGARETQYF. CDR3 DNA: TGTGCCAGCAGCTTAGATCGGGGGGCCCGGGAGACCCAGTACTTC.

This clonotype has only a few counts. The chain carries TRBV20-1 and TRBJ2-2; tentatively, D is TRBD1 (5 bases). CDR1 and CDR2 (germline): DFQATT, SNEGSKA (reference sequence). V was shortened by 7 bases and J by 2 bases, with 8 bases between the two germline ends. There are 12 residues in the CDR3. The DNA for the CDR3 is TGCAGTGTCGGACAAAACACCGGGGAGCTGTTTTTT. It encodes CSVGQNTGELFF.